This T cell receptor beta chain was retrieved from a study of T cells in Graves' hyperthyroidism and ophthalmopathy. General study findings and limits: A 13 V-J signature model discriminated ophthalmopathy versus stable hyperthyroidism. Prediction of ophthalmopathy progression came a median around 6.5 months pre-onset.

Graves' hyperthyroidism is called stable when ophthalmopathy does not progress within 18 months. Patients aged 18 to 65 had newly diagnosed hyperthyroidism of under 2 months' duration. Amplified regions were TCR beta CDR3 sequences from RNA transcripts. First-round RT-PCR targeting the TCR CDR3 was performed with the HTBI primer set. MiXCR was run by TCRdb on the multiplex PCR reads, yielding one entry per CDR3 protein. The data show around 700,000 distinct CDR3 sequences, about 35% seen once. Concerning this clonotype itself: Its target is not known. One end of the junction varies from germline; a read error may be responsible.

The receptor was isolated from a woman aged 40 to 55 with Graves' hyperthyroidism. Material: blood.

The CDR3 nucleotides read TGTGCCAGCAGTTCGGGGCGAGGTTACTATGGCTGCACCTTC. Amino acid sequence: CASSSGRGYYGCTF. The rearrangement uses TRBV28 and TRBJ1-2; D possibly corresponds to TRBD1 (5 bases). Germline loops: CDR1 MDHEN, CDR2 SYDVKM. The CDR3 sequence is 14 residues long.